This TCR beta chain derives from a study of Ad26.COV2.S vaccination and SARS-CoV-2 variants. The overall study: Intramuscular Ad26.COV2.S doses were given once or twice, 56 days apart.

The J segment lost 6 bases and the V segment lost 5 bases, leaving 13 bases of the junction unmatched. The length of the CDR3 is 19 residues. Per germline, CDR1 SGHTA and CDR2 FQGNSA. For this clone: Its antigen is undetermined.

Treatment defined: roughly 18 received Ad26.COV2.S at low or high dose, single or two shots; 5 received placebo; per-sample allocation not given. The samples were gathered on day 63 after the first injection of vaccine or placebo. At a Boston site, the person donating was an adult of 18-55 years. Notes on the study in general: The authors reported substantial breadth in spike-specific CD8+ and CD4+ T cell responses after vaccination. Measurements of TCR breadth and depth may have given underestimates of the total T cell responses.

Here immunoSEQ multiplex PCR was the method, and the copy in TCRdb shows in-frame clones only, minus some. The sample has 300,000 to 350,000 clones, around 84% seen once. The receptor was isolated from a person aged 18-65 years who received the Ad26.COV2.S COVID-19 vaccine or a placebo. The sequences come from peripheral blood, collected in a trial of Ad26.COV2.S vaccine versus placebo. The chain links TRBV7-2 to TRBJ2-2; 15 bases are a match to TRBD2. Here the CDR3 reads CASSLRGGLAGGPPGELFF. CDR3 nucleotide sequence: TGTGCCAGCAGCCTCCGTGGAGGACTAGCGGGGGGGCCCCCCGGGGAGCTGTTTTTT.